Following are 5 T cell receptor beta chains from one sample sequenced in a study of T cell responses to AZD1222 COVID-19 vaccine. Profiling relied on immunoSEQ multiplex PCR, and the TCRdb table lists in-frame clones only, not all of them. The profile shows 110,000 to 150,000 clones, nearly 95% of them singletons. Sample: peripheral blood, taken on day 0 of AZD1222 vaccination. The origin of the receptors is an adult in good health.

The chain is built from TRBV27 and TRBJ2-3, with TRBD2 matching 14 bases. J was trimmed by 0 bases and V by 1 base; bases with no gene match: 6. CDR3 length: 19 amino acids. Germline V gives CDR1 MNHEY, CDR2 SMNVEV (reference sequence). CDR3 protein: CASSLLGLAGVPSTDTQYF. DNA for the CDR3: TGTGCCAGCAGTTTATTGGGACTAGCGGGAGTTCCTAGCACAGATACGCAGTATTTT.

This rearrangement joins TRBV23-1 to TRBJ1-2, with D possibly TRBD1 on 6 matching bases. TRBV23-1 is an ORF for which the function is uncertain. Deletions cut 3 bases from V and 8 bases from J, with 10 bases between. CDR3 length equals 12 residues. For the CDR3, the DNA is TGCGCCAGCAGTCATACAGGGCAGGGCTACACCTTC. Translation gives CASSHTGQGYTF.

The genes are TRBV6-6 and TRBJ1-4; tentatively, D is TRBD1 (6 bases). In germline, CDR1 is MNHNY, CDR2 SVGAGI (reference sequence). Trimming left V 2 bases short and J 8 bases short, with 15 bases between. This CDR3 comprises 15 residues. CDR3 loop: CASSYGPTGGEKLFF. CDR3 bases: TGTGCCAGCAGTTACGGTCCGACAGGCGGAGAAAAACTGTTTTTT.

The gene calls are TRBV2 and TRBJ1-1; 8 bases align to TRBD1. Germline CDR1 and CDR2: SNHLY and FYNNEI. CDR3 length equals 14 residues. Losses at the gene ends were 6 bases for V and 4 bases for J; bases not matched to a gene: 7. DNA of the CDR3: TGTGCCAGCAGAAAAGACAGGGGCGGCACTGAAGCTTTCTTT. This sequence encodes CASRKDRGGTEAFF.

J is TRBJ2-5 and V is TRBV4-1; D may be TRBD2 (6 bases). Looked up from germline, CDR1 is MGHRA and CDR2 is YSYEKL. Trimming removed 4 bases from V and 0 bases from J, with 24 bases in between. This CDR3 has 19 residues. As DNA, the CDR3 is TGCGCCAGCAGCCCAGAAGGACATCTAGCGCCCCCATACCAAGAGACCCAGTACTTC. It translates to CASSPEGHLAPPYQETQYF.